Listed here is a single T cell receptor beta chain. The data were taken from a study of blood T cell repertoires in COVID-19. At the level of the study: Acute-phase and convalescent COVID-19 samples originated in the United States, Italy and Spain. The analysed material was cDNA or gDNA that came from T cells, B-cell-depleted T cells, or PBMCs.

The authors' processing: Estimated nucleated cell counts came from reference gene primer amplification. TCRdb's copy holds only in-frame clones and misses some; the assay was immunoSEQ multiplex PCR. V and J calls and clone size are copied from that table; D and trimming were computed from the DNA. The repertoire includes approximately 110,000 clones, about 78% of them detected once, and 4% to 5.5% sits in the top ten. The CDR3 is 13 amino acids. From germline, CDR1 is SGHNT and CDR2 YENEEA. V was shortened by 0 bases and J by 5 bases, with 8 bases between the two germline ends. This TCR came from a human donor in a cohort sampled during active or convalescent COVID-19. The chain employs TRBV11-3 and TRBJ2-7, with D hard to call. Source material: peripheral blood. The DNA for the CDR3 is TGTGCCAGCAGCTTAGAAGCAGGCCACGAGCAGTACTTC. Translation gives CASSLEAGHEQYF.